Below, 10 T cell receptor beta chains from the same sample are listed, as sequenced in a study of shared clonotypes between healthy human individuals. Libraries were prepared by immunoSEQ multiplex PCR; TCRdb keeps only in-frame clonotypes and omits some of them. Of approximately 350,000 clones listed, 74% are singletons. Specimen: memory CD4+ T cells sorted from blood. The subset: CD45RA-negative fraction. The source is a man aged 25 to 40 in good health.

CDR3 loop: CASSLPSENEQFF. CDR3 DNA sequence: TGTGCCAGCAGCTTACCTAGCGAGAATGAGCAGTTCTTC. The chain has TRBV7-2 and TRBJ2-1; TRBD2 is a possible D gene (6 bases). V gave up 2 bases and J gave up 7 bases, with 9 bases separating them. Looked up from germline, CDR1 is SGHTA and CDR2 is FQGNSA. The CDR3 extends over 13 amino acids.

This CDR3 reads CASSLSGGTYEQYF. CDR3 nucleotide sequence: TGTGCCAGCAGTTTGAGCGGAGGGACCTACGAGCAGTACTTC. The gene calls are TRBV28 and TRBJ2-7; possibly TRBD2 for D (6 bases). The CDR3 length is 14 residues. V dropped 3 bases and J dropped 2 bases, with 11 bases sitting between them. The germline V gene encodes CDR1 MDHEN and CDR2 SYDVKM.

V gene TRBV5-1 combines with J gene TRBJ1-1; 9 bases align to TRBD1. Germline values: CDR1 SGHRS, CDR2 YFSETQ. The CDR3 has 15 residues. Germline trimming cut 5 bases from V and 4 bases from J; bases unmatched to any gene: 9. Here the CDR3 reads CASRTTGGYGTEAFF. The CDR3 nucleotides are TGCGCCAGCAGGACGACAGGGGGGTATGGCACTGAAGCTTTCTTT.

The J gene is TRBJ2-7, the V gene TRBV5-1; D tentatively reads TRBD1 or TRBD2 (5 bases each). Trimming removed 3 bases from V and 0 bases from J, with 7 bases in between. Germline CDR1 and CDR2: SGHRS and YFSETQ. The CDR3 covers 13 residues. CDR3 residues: CASSWDGSYEQYF. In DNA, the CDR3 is TGCGCCAGCAGCTGGGACGGCTCCTACGAGCAGTACTTC.

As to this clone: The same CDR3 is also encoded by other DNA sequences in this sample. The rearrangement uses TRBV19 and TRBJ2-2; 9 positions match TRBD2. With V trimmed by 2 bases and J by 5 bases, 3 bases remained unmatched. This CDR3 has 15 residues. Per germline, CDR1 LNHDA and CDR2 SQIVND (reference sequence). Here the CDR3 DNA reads TGTGCCAGTAGTATATTAGCGGGAGCGACCGGGGAGCTGTTTTTT. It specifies CASSILAGATGELFF. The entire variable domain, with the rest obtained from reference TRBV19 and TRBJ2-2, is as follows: DGGITQSPKYLFRKEGQNVTLSCEQNLNHDAMYWYRQDPGQGLRLIYYSQIVNDFQKGDIAEGYSVSREKKESFPLTVTSAQKNPTAFYLCASSILAGATGELFFGEGSRLTVL.

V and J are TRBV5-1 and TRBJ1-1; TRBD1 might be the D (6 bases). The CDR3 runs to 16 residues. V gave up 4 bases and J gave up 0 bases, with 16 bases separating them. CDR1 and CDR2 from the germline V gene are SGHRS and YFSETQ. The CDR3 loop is CASSRGTTGLNTEAFF. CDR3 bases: TGCGCCAGCAGCCGGGGTACGACAGGTTTGAACACTGAAGCTTTCTTT.

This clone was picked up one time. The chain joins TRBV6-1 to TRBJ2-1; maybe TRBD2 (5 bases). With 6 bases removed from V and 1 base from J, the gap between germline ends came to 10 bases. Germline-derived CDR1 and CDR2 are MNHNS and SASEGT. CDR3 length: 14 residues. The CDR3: CASRRARSYNEQFF. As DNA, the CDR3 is TGTGCCAGCAGGCGGGCAAGGTCCTACAATGAGCAGTTCTTC.

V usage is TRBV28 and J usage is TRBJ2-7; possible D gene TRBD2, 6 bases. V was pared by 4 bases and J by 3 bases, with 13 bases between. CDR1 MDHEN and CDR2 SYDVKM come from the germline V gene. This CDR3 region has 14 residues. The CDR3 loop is CASSSGGVIYEQYF. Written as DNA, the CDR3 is TGTGCCAGCAGTTCCGGAGGGGTTATCTACGAGCAGTACTTC.

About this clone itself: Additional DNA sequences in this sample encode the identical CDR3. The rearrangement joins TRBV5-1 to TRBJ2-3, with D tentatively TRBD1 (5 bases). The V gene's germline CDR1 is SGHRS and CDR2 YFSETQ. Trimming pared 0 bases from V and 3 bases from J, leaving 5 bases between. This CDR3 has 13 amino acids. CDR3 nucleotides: TGCGCCAGCAGCTTGGAGGGGACAGATACGCAGTATTTT. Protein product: CASSLEGTDTQYF.

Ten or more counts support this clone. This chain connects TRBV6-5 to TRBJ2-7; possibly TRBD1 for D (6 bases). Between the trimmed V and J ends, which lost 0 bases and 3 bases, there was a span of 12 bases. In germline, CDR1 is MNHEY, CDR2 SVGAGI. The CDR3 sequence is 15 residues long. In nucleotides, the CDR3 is TGTGCCAGCAGTTACTCTCCACAGGGCGGCTACGAGCAGTACTTC. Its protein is CASSYSPQGGYEQYF.